The 16 T cell receptor beta chains reported below all come from one sample, sequenced in a study of T cells in tuberculosis (dated by TCRdb to the late 2010s). The library was obtained by the immunoSEQ multiplex PCR assay. Sourced from immuneACCESS, this table was stored by TCRdb with only in-frame sequences that have V and J called. A share of the clones is absent; for the studies checked, an unresolved V gene accounts for under half, and the remainder has no known explanation. Across this sample there are about 30,000 clones, with more than 80% seen only once. The top ten constitute over 4% of the sample. The specimen was PBMCs. The receptors were gathered from a donor aged 10-29 years with latent tuberculosis or without tuberculosis infection.

V gene TRBV27 combines with J gene TRBJ2-1, with TRBD2 as a possible D gene (5 bases). The V end lost 10 bases, the J end lost 2 bases, and 18 bases lay between the germline ends. CDR1 and CDR2 from the germline V gene are MNHEY and SMNVEV (reference sequence). This CDR3 has 15 residues. The CDR3 coding sequence is TGTGCCACCCACCCCCTCAGCGGAGCCTACAATGAGCAGTTCTTC. Its protein product is CATHPLSGAYNEQFF.

The chain links TRBV6-1 to TRBJ1-2; the D is unclear. Germline CDR1 MNHNS, CDR2 SASEGT. The V and J ends lost 3 bases and 5 bases respectively, with 4 bases between them. This CDR3 is 11 amino acids long. The CDR3 loop reads CASSDVYGYTF. The CDR3 DNA follows: TGTGCCAGCAGTGACGTTTATGGCTACACCTTC.

The chain links TRBV19 to TRBJ2-7; possible D gene TRBD2, 5 bases. The CDR3 is made up of 15 amino acids. V shed 3 bases and J shed 3 bases, with 15 bases lying between them. From germline, CDR1 is LNHDA and CDR2 SQIVND (reference sequence). In DNA, the CDR3 is TGTGCCAGTAGTATGTCGTCGGAGGCTAGCTACGAGCAGTACTTC. Protein: CASSMSSEASYEQYF.

This sequence joins TRBV27 and TRBJ1-6; the match to TRBD1 covers 9 bases. This CDR3 has 17 amino acids. J lost 6 bases, V lost 0 bases, and 6 bases had no gene match. Germline values: CDR1 MNHEY, CDR2 SMNVEV (reference sequence). The DNA of the CDR3 is TGTGCCAGCAGTTTATCACGGGGGACAGGGAGTAATTCACCCCTCCACTTT. Amino acids: CASSLSRGTGSNSPLHF.

This chain uses TRBV27 with TRBJ2-1, with 9 bases fitting TRBD2. This CDR3 region has 15 residues. Trimming at V came to 4 bases and at J to 2 bases, leaving 3 bases not matched to a gene. CDR1 is MNHEY, CDR2 SMNVEV, per germline (reference sequence). The CDR3 protein is CASSSREGPYNEQFF. CDR3 in DNA: TGTGCCAGCAGTTCGCGGGAGGGCCCCTACAATGAGCAGTTCTTC.

V gene TRBV28 combines with J gene TRBJ2-7, with TRBD1 matching over 7 bases. The CDR3 is made up of 16 amino acids. Trimming removed 6 bases from V and 3 bases from J; junction bases left unmatched: 14. Germline V lookup: CDR1 MDHEN, CDR2 SYDVKM. CDR3 nucleotides: TGTGCCAGCAGCCAGGGAGACAGGGCAATTCTCTACGAGCAGTACTTC. It encodes CASSQGDRAILYEQYF.

The chain links TRBV6-5 to TRBJ2-7, with 7 bases identical to TRBD2. The ends lost 0 bases at V and 4 bases at J; junction bases unmatched: 9. This CDR3 region has 16 residues. CDR1 is MNHEY, CDR2 SVGAGI, per germline. Here the CDR3 DNA reads TGTGCCAGCAGTTACTCCCGGGTAGCGGGCGCGTACGAGCAGTACTTC. This encodes CASSYSRVAGAYEQYF.

The chain joins TRBV28 to TRBJ2-7; 11 bases line up with TRBD1. CDR1 and CDR2 from the germline V gene are MDHEN and SYDVKM. The V segment lost 5 bases and the J segment 6 bases; nucleotides outside the gene matches: 6. This CDR3 region has 14 residues. For the CDR3, the DNA is TGTGCCAGCAGTCCCGGACAGGGGGCCATCGAGCAGTACTTC. It encodes CASSPGQGAIEQYF.

The J gene is TRBJ2-1, the V gene TRBV19, with a possible D match to TRBD2 (6 bases). The CDR3 covers 15 residues. Germline V gives CDR1 LNHDA, CDR2 SQIVND (reference sequence). Trimming shortened V by 3 bases and J by 0 bases, and 9 bases separated the two germline ends. The CDR3 bases are TGTGCCAGTAGTATGGCGGGGTCCTCCTACAATGAGCAGTTCTTC. Translated: CASSMAGSSYNEQFF.

This clone has a single count. The chain couples TRBV7-3 to TRBJ2-1, with 7 bases lining up with TRBD2. The germline gives CDR1 SGHTA, CDR2 FQGTGA. V was pared by 4 bases and J by 9 bases, with 6 bases of the junction left unmatched. The CDR3 spans 13 residues. CDR3 residues: CASSSSGVPEQFF. The CDR3 coding sequence is TGTGCCAGCAGCTCCAGCGGGGTGCCTGAGCAGTTCTTC. The full variable domain, rest sourced from reference TRBV7-3 and TRBJ2-1, is GAGVSQTPSNKVTEKGKYVELRCDPISGHTALYWYRQSLGQGPEFLIYFQGTGAADDSGLPNDRFFAVRPEGSVSTLKIQRTERGDSAVYLCASSSSGVPEQFFGPGTRLTVL.

V is TRBV7-3 and J is TRBJ2-1, with 7 bases matching TRBD2. Per the germline V gene, CDR1 is SGHTA and CDR2 is FQGTGA. Trimming at V came to 2 bases and at J to 4 bases, leaving 2 bases not matched to a gene. The CDR3 is 14 amino acids. CDR3 coding DNA: TGTGCCAGCAGCTTACGCGGGAGATACAATGAGCAGTTCTTC. As protein: CASSLRGRYNEQFF.

The CDR3 DNA sequence: TGTGCCAGCAGCACAGGGTTGACCGGGGAGCTGTTTTTT. As protein: CASSTGLTGELFF. The gene calls are TRBV5-4 and TRBJ2-2, with TRBD1 as a possible D gene (6 bases). The CDR3 runs 13 residues. V gave up 4 bases and J gave up 5 bases, with 9 bases separating them. The germline gives CDR1 SGHNT, CDR2 YYREEE (reference sequence).

V is TRBV11-3 and J is TRBJ1-5; 7 bases are a match to TRBD1. With 0 bases clipped from V and 0 bases from J, the junction kept 14 bases outside the gene matches. The CDR3 has 20 residues. Germline V gene sequence: CDR1 SGHNT, CDR2 YENEEA. The CDR3 reads CASSLDIETGRGGSNQPQHF. The CDR3 bases are TGTGCCAGCAGCTTAGATATCGAGACAGGGAGAGGAGGTAGCAATCAGCCCCAGCATTTT. Full variable domain (missing parts from reference TRBV11-3 and TRBJ1-5): EAGVVQSPRYKIIEKKQPVAFWCNPISGHNTLYWYLQNLGQGPELLIRYENEEAVDDSQLPKDRFSAERLKGVDSTLKIQPAELGDSAVYLCASSLDIETGRGGSNQPQHFGDGTRLSIL.

The chain is built from TRBV4-2 and TRBJ2-7; weak D call: TRBD1 (6 bases). The CDR3 runs to 16 residues. V lost 2 bases to trimming and J lost 2 bases, with 16 bases between them. The germline V gene encodes CDR1 LGHNA and CDR2 YNFKEQ. CDR3 DNA: TGTGCCAGCAGCCAACATAGGGACATCGGGCCCTACGAGCAGTACTTC. It encodes CASSQHRDIGPYEQYF.

The genes are TRBV11-3 and TRBJ2-1; 10 bases fit TRBD2. The CDR3 has 17 residues. V gave up 0 bases and J gave up 7 bases; unmatched junction bases: 9. The V gene's germline CDR1 is SGHNT and CDR2 YENEEA. CDR3 sequence: CASSLEQSGGASNEQFF. The CDR3 bases are TGTGCCAGCAGCTTAGAGCAGAGCGGGGGGGCGTCGAATGAGCAGTTCTTC.

J is TRBJ2-1 and V is TRBV29-1, with TRBD2 identical over 7 bases. Germline CDR1 reads SQVTM; CDR2 reads ANQGSEA. This CDR3 is built from 15 residues. The V segment lost 7 bases and the J segment 1 base; nucleotides outside the gene matches: 10. The CDR3: CSGNLGGSSYNEQFF. The CDR3 DNA is TGCAGCGGAAATTTGGGAGGGAGTTCCTACAATGAGCAGTTCTTC.